These 14 T cell receptor beta chains came from one sample sequenced in a study of cytotoxic CD8 clonotypes in ibrutinib-treated CLL. Produced via immunoSEQ multiplex PCR; TCRdb's table is partial and in-frame only. The repertoire holds roughly 190,000 clones, with over 55% as singletons. The sequenced sample was PBMCs, obtained after 24 months of ibrutinib treatment. The receptor set was obtained from a human donor with chronic lymphocytic leukemia.

The chain combines TRBV9 with TRBJ2-7; 11 bases are shared with TRBD1. V dropped 2 bases and J dropped 4; count of bases not matched to a gene: 2. Germline V gives CDR1 SGDLS, CDR2 YYNGEE. The CDR3 extends over 14 amino acids. CDR3 sequence reads: CASSVGDRGYEQYF. As DNA, the CDR3 is TGTGCCAGCAGCGTCGGGGACAGGGGGTACGAGCAGTACTTC.

The chain recombines TRBV4-3 with TRBJ2-1; D may be TRBD1 or TRBD2 (5 bases each). The V end lost 5 bases, the J end lost 9 bases, and 20 bases lay between the germline ends. The CDR3 is 15 residues long. Germline V gives CDR1 LGHNA, CDR2 YSLEER. The CDR3 DNA is TGCGCCAGCAGCGAGGGACCGACCTCCGCCAGTGAGCAGTTCTTC. This gives the protein CASSEGPTSASEQFF.

This sequence joins TRBV6-5 and TRBJ2-5; 11 positions agree with TRBD2. The CDR3 is 15 amino acids. CDR1 and CDR2 from the germline V gene are MNHEY and SVGAGI. With 6 bases clipped from V and 5 bases from J, the junction kept 8 bases outside the gene matches. The chain's CDR3 is CASRRLAGGPETQYF. CDR3 nucleotide sequence: TGTGCCAGCAGACGGCTAGCGGGAGGCCCCGAGACCCAGTACTTC.

The rearrangement links TRBV13 to TRBJ2-1; D remains unclear. Germline CDR1 PRHDT, CDR2 FYEKMQ (reference sequence). Trimming shortened V by 5 bases and J by 7 bases, and 12 bases separated the two germline ends. The CDR3 has 13 residues. The CDR3 here is CASSATHENEQFF. The CDR3, as DNA: TGTGCCAGCAGCGCCACCCATGAGAATGAGCAGTTCTTC.

This rearrangement joins TRBV9 to TRBJ1-2, with 8 bases identical to TRBD1. The trim removed 4 bases at V and 13 bases at J, leaving 18 bases unmatched. Germline assignment: CDR1 SGDLS and CDR2 YYNGEE. The CDR3 consists of 15 residues. The CDR3 nucleotides read TGTGCCAGCAGCACCCGCCCACGGGACAGGTGGAGCCGCACCTTC. Protein sequence: CASSTRPRDRWSRTF. The variable domain in full, completed from reference TRBV9 and TRBJ1-2, reads DSGVTQTPKHLITATGQRVTLRCSPRSGDLSVYWYQQSLDQGLQFLIQYYNGEERAKGNILERFSAQQFPDLHSELNLSSLELGDSALYFCASSTRPRDRWSRTFGSGTRLTVV.

The chain recombines TRBV10-1 with TRBJ2-1; 10 bases are a match to TRBD2. This CDR3 region has 15 residues. Germline V gene data show CDR1 as WNHNN and CDR2 as SYGVQD (reference sequence). The junction had 6 bases not matched to a gene; V was cut back by 5 bases and J by 5 bases. In DNA, the CDR3 is TGCGCCAGCAGTTCCGGGACTAGCGACAACAATGAGCAGTTCTTC. This sequence encodes CASSSGTSDNNEQFF.

The CDR3 DNA sequence: TGCGCCAGCAGCCAAGTAGCGGGAGGGAATCAAGAGACCCAGTACTTC. It specifies CASSQVAGGNQETQYF. The chain uses TRBV5-1 and TRBJ2-5; 11 nucleotides agree with TRBD2. The CDR3 sequence is 16 residues long. The V and J ends lost 4 bases and 2 bases, in that order; junction bases with no gene match: 7. Per the germline V gene, CDR1 is SGHRS and CDR2 is YFSETQ.

The chain joins TRBV6-6 to TRBJ1-2; perhaps TRBD1 as D (6 bases). Per the germline V gene, CDR1 is MNHNY and CDR2 is SVGAGI (reference sequence). V dropped 6 bases and J dropped 4 bases, with 12 bases sitting between them. The CDR3 is 13 residues long. CDR3 loop: CASRPDSFYGYTF. CDR3 DNA sequence: TGTGCCAGCAGACCGGACAGTTTCTATGGCTACACCTTC.

The gene calls are TRBV6-6 and TRBJ2-7; 14 nucleotides line up with TRBD2. The CDR3 has 16 residues. Losses at the gene ends were 5 bases for V and 2 bases for J; bases not matched to a gene: 5. CDR1 and CDR2 from the germline V gene are MNHNY and SVGAGI (reference sequence). The CDR3 sequence: CASSTTGLAGAYEQYF. CDR3 sequence (DNA): TGTGCCAGCAGTACCACGGGACTAGCGGGGGCCTACGAGCAGTACTTC.

This clone has just a few counts. V is TRBV10-3 and J is TRBJ1-1, with TRBD1 matching over 7 bases. V lost 3 bases, J lost 7 bases, and 5 bases stayed unmatched. The CDR3 consists of 13 residues. The germline CDR1 and CDR2 sequences are ENHRY and SYGVKD. CDR3 in DNA: TGTGCCATCAGTGATGGGACAGCGTATGAAGCTTTCTTT. It specifies CAISDGTAYEAFF.

The chain has TRBV9 and TRBJ1-2, with 7 positions matching TRBD1. This CDR3 comprises 14 residues. V shed 5 bases and J 4 bases; nucleotides not matched to a gene: 8. The germline V gene encodes CDR1 SGDLS and CDR2 YYNGEE. CDR3 amino acids: CASRGQNIAYGYTF. Written as DNA, the CDR3 is TGTGCCAGCAGGGGACAGAACATTGCCTATGGCTACACCTTC.

This clone was detected a few times. The genes are TRBV16 and TRBJ1-5; D is ambiguous. Germline loops: CDR1 KGHSY, CDR2 FQNENV. V lost 1 base and J lost 6, with 4 bases in between. This CDR3 is 12 amino acids long. CDR3 sequence (DNA): TGTGCCAGCAGCCAATGGGGTCAGCCCCAGCATTTT. This translates into CASSQWGQPQHF.

This chain uses TRBV7-2 with TRBJ2-7, with 9 bases lining up with TRBD1. Germline V gives CDR1 SGHTA, CDR2 FQGNSA. The CDR3 runs 16 residues. V lost 5 bases and J lost 4; bases outside the gene matches: 12. Here the CDR3 reads CASSPGQGVAVYEQYF. As DNA, the CDR3 is TGTGCCAGCAGCCCGGGACAGGGTGTTGCCGTTTACGAGCAGTACTTC.

A single count supports this clone. V usage is TRBV4-3 and J usage is TRBJ1-4, with no clear D. V was trimmed by 0 bases and J by 4 bases, leaving 12 bases between them. The CDR3 totals 16 residues. In germline, CDR1 is LGHNA, CDR2 YSLEER. DNA for the CDR3: TGCGCCAGCAGCCAAGACGCGGTAGGGAGTAATGAAAAACTGTTTTTT. This gives the protein CASSQDAVGSNEKLFF.